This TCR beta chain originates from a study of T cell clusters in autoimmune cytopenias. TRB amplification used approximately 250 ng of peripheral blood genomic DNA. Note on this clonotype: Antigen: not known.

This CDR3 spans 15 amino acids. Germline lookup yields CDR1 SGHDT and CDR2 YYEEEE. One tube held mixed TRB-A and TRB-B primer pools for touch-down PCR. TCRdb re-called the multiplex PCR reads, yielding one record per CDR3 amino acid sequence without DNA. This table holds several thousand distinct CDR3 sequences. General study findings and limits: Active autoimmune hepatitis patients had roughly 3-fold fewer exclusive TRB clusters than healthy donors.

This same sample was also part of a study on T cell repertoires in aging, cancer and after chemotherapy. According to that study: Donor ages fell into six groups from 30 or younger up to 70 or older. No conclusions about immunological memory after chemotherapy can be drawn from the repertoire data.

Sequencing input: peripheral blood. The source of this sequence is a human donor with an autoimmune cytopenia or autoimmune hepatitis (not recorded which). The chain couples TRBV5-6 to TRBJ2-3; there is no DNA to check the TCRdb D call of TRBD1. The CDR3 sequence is CASSQTGGPTDTQYF. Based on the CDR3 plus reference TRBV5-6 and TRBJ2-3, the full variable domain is DAGVTQSPTHLIKTRGQQVTLRCSPKSGHDTVSWYQQALGQGPQFIFQYYEEEERQRGNFPDRFSGHQFPNYSSELNVNALLLGDSALYLCASSQTGGPTDTQYFGPGTRLTVL.